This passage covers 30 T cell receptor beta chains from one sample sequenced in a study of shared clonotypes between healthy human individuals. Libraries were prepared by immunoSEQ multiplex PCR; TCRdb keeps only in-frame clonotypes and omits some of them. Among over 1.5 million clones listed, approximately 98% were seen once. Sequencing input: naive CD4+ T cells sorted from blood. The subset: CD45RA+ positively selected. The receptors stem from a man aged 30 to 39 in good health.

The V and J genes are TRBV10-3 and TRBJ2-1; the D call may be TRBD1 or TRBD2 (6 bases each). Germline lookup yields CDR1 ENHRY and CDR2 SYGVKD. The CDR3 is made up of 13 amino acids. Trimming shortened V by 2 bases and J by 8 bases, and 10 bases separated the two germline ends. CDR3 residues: CAISEGQRDEQFF. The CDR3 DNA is TGTGCCATCAGTGAGGGACAGCGGGATGAGCAGTTCTTC.

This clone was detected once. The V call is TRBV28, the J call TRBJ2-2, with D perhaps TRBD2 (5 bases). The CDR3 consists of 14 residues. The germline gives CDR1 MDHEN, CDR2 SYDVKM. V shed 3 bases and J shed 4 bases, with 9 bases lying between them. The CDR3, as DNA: TGTGCCAGCAGTTTCAGGACTGCCACCGGGGAGCTGTTTTTT. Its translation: CASSFRTATGELFF.

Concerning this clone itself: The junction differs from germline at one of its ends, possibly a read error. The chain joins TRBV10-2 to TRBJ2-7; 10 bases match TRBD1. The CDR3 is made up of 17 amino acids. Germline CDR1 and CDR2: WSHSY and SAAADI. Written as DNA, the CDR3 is TGCGCCAGCGGTGATTCTTGGGGGACAGGGGTCTCCTACGAGCAGTACTTC. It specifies CASGDSWGTGVSYEQYF.

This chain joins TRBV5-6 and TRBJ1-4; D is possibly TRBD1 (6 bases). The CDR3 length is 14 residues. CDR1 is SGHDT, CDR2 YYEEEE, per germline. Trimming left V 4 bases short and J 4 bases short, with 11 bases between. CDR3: CASSERGYNEKLFF. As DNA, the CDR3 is TGTGCCAGCAGCGAGAGGGGGTATAATGAAAAACTGTTTTTT.

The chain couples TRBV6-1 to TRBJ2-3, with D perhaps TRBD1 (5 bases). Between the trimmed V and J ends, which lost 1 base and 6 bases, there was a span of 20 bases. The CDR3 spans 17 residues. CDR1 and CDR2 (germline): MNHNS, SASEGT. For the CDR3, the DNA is TGTGCCAGCAGTGAAGTCTTCAGGGTTGGCCCGGTCGATACGCAGTATTTT. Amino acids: CASSEVFRVGPVDTQYF.

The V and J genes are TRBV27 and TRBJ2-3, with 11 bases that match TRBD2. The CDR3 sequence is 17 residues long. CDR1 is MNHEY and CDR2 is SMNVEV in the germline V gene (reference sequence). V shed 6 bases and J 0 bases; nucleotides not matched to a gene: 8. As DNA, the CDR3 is TGTGCCAGCAGCTCCTGGACTAGCGGGTTCAGCACAGATACGCAGTATTTT. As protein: CASSSWTSGFSTDTQYF.

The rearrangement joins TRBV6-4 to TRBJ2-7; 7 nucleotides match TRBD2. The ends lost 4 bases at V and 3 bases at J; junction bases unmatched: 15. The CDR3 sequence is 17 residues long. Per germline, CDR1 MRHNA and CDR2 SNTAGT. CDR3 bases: TGTGCCAGCAGTGTCCCCTTTGGTGCGGGAGAGATCTACGAGCAGTACTTC. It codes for CASSVPFGAGEIYEQYF.

CDR3 sequence (DNA): TGTGCCAGCAGCCAAGATCTCGTCATAGAGACCCAGTACTTC. Encoded protein: CASSQDLVIETQYF. V and J are TRBV4-2 and TRBJ2-5; D is undetermined. The V end lost 0 bases, the J end lost 4 bases, and 9 bases lay between the germline ends. The CDR3 has 14 residues. CDR1 is LGHNA and CDR2 is YNFKEQ in the germline V gene.

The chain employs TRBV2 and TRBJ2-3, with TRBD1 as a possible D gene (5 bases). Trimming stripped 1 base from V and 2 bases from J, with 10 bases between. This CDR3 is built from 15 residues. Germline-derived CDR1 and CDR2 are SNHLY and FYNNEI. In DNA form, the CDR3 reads TGTGCCAGCAGTGAAGACAGGCCGCCCACAGATACGCAGTATTTT. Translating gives CASSEDRPPTDTQYF.

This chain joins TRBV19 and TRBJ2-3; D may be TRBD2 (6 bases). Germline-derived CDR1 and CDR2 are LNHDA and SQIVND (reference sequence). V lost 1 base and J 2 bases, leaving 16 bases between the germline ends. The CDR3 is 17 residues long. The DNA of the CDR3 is TGTGCCAGTAGTATAGGCCGTGGAGGGGAAGACACAGATACGCAGTATTTT. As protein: CASSIGRGGEDTDTQYF.

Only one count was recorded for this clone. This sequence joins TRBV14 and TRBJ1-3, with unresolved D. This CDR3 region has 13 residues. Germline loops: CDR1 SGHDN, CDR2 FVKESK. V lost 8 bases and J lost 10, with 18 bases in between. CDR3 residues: CASARKLGGTIYF. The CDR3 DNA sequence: TGTGCCAGCGCAAGGAAGTTGGGCGGTACCATATATTTT.

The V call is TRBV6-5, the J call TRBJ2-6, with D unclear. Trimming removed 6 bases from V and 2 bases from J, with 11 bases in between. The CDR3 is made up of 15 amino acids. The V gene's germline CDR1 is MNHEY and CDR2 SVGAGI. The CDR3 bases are TGTGCCAGCAGCGAGACAAGCGCTGGGGCCAACGTCCTGACTTTC. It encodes CASSETSAGANVLTF.

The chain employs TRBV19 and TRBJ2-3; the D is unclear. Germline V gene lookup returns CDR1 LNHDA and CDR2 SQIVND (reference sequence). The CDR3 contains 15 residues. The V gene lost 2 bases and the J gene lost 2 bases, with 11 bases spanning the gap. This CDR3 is CASSILHTSTDTQYF. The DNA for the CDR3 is TGTGCCAGTAGTATATTACATACTTCCACAGATACGCAGTATTTT.

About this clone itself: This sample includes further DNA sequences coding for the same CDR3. CDR3 in amino acids: CATSRDFVGYEQYF. The DNA of the CDR3 is TGTGCCACCAGCAGAGATTTCGTGGGTTACGAGCAGTACTTC. The chain carries TRBV15 and TRBJ2-7; D gene ambiguous. Germline CDR1 and CDR2: LNHNV and YYDKDF (reference sequence). V was trimmed by 0 bases and J by 4 bases, leaving 10 bases between them. The CDR3 contains 14 residues.

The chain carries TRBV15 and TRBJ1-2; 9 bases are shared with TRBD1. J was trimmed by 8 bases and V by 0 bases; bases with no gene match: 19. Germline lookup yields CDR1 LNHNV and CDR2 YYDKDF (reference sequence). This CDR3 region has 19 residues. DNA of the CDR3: TGTGCCACCAGCAGAGATCCTTTTCCGGGACAGGGAGACGGAGCCGGCTACACCTTC. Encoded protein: CATSRDPFPGQGDGAGYTF.

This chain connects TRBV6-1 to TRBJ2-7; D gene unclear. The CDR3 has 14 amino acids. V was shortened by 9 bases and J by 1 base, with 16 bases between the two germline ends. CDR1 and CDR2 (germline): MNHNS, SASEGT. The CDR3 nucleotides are TGTGCCAGTCAGCCTCTATTGGGGTCCTACGAGCAGTACTTC. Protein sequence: CASQPLLGSYEQYF.

The CDR3 region is CATRRTGSSYEQYF. CDR3 nucleotides: TGTGCCACCAGACGGACAGGGAGCTCCTACGAGCAGTACTTC. This chain joins TRBV15 and TRBJ2-7, with 8 positions matching TRBD1. CDR3 length: 14 residues. The germline CDR1 and CDR2 sequences are LNHNV and YYDKDF (reference sequence). Losses at the gene ends were 6 bases for V and 0 bases for J; bases not matched to a gene: 4. Using reference TRBV15 and TRBJ2-7 for the parts outside the CDR3, the full variable domain is DAMVIQNPRYQVTQFGKPVTLSCSQTLNHNVMYWYQQKSSQAPKLLFHYYDKDFNNEADTPDNFQSRRPNTSFCFLDIRSPGLGDTAMYLCATRRTGSSYEQYFGPGTRLTVT.

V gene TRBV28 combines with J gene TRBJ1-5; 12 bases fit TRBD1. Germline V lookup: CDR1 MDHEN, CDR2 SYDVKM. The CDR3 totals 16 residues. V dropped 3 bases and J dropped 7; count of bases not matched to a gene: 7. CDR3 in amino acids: CASSFWGQGAEQPQHF. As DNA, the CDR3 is TGTGCCAGCAGTTTCTGGGGACAGGGGGCAGAACAGCCCCAGCATTTT.

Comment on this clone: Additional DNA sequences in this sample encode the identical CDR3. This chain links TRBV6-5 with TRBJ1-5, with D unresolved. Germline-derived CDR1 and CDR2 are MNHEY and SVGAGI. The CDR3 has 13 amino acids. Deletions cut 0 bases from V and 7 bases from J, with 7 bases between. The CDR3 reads CASSYSWGQPQHF. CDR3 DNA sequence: TGTGCCAGCAGTTACTCCTGGGGACAGCCCCAGCATTTT.

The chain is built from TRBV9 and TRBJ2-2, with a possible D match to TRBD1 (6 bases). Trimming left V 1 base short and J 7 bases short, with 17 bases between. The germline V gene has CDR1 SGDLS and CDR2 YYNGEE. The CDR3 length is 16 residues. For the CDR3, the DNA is TGTGCCAGCAGCGTACTTTTAGGCTCGGGACACGGGGAGCTGTTTTTT. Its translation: CASSVLLGSGHGELFF.

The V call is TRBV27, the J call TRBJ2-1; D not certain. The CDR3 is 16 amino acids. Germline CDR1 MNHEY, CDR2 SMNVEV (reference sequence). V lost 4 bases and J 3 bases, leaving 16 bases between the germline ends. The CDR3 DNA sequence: TGTGCCAGCAGTTCTAACCGGGTCAACCTCTACAATGAGCAGTTCTTC. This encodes CASSSNRVNLYNEQFF.

The CDR3 nucleotides are TGTGCCAGCAGTTTTTGGACTGCTGGCTACACCTTC. It encodes CASSFWTAGYTF. The chain combines TRBV28 with TRBJ1-2; D not resolved. The CDR3 spans 12 residues. Between the trimmed V and J ends, which lost 3 bases and 7 bases, there was a span of 9 bases. Per the germline V gene, CDR1 is MDHEN and CDR2 is SYDVKM.

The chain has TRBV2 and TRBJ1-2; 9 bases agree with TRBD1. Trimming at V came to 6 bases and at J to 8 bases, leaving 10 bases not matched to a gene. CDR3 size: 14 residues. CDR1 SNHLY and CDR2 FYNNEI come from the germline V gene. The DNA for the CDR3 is TGTGCCAGCAGCGGGACAGGGAGGAGTCGCGGCTACACCTTC. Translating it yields CASSGTGRSRGYTF.

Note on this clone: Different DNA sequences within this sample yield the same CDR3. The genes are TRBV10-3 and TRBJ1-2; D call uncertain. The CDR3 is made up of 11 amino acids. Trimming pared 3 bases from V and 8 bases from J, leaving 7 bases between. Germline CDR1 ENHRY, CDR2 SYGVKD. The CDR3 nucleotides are TGTGCCATCAGTGAATCGGGGGGCTACACCTTC. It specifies CAISESGGYTF.

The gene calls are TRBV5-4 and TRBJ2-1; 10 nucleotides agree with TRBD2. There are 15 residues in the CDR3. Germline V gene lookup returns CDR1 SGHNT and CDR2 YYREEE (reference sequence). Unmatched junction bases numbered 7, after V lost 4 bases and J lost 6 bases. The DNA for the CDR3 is TGTGCCAGCAGCCCCCTGGCTAGCGGGAGCAATGAGCAGTTCTTC. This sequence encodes CASSPLASGSNEQFF.

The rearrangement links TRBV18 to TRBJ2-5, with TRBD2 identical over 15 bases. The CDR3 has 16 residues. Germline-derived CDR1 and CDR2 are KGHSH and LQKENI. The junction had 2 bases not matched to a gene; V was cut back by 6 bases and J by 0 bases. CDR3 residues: CASSGTSGRYQETQYF. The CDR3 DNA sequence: TGTGCCAGCTCGGGGACTAGCGGGAGGTACCAAGAGACCCAGTACTTC.

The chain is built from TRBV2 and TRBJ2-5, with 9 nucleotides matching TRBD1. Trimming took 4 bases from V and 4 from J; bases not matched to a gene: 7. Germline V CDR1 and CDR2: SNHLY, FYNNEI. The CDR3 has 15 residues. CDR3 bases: TGTGCCAGCAGTGTAGATAACAGGGGGCGAGAGACCCAGTACTTC. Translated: CASSVDNRGRETQYF.

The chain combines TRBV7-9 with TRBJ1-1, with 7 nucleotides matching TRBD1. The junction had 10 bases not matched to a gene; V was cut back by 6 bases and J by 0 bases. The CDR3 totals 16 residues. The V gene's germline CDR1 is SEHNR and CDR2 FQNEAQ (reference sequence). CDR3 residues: CASSTGRGQLNTEAFF. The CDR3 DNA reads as TGTGCCAGCAGTACAGGGAGGGGACAGTTGAACACTGAAGCTTTCTTT.

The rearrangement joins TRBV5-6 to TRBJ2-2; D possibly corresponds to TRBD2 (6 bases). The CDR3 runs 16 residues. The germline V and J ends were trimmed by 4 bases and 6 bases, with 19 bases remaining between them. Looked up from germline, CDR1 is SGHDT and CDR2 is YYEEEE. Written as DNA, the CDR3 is TGTGCCAGCAGCCCCCTGAGCGGGCCCGTCCCCGGGGAGCTGTTTTTT. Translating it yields CASSPLSGPVPGELFF.

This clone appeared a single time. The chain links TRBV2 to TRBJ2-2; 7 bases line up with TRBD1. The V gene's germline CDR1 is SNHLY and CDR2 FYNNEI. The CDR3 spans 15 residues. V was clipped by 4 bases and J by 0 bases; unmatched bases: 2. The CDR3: CASSAQGANTGELFF. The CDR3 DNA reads TGTGCCAGCAGTGCTCAGGGGGCGAACACCGGGGAGCTGTTTTTT.